The clone carrying this TCR beta chain showed up just once. The source of the sample is a study of blood T cell repertoires in COVID-19. Generated by immunoSEQ multiplex PCR, the TCRdb table keeps only in-frame clones and is missing some. The table includes roughly 150,000 clones, under 90% detected once. The CDR3 has 14 residues. V lost 0 bases, J lost 5 bases, and 8 bases lay in between. From germline, CDR1 is LGHNA and CDR2 YSLEER. The sequencing input was peripheral blood. The source of this sequence is a human donor in a cohort sampled during active COVID-19. This chain links TRBV4-3 with TRBJ1-5; D gene uncertain. CDR3 protein: CASSQEGGDQPQHF. The CDR3 coding sequence is TGCGCCAGCAGCCAAGAAGGCGGGGATCAGCCCCAGCATTTT.